Listed below are T cell receptor beta chains from one sample, sequenced in a study of control samples from healthy donors and cancer patients. Clones were sequenced by immunoSEQ multiplex PCR, and TCRdb holds only the in-frame ones, with some missing. The sample records around 80,000 clones, approximately 89% being singletons. Input material: blood. The receptor set was obtained from a man aged 45-60 years in good health. Both conserved end residues are part of each CDR3. Each record gives: D gene, J gene, clone size, V gene, CDR3 DNA, CDR3 protein. A D gene is named only where the DNA matches it firmly. Part of the rows lack a size; the others show once, few, many or a class for expanded clones.

. | TRBJ2-2 | . | TRBV6-4 | TGTGCCAGCAGCGCCGAGGGGGTCACCGGGGAGCTGTTTTTT | CASSAEGVTGELFF
. | TRBJ2-6 | . | TRBV28 | TGTGCCAGCAGTTTGTCCGGGGCCAACGTCCTGACTTTC | CASSLSGANVLTF
. | TRBJ1-1 | once | TRBV9 | TGTGCCAGCAGCCCGAATTTCGTGAACACTGAAGCTTTCTTT | CASSPNFVNTEAFF
TRBD1 | TRBJ1-5 | . | TRBV25-1 | TGTGCCAGCAGGGGGACAGGCGGCAATCAGCCCCAGCATTTT | CASRGTGGNQPQHF
. | TRBJ1-1 | . | TRBV2 | TGTGCCAGCAGTGAAGCCGACGTGTCTTTCTTT | CASSEADVSFF
TRBD1 | TRBJ1-2 | . | TRBV18 | TGTGCCAGCTCACCAACAGGGGACTATGGCTACACCTTC | CASSPTGDYGYTF
TRBD1 | TRBJ2-1 | . | TRBV27 | TGTGCCAGCAGTTTAAATGGACAGGGCAATGAGCAGTTCTTC | CASSLNGQGNEQFF
. | TRBJ1-5 | . | TRBV19 | TGTGCCAGTAGAACCGGGACATCGGCTTTCAATCAGCCCCAGCATTTT | CASRTGTSAFNQPQHF
. | TRBJ1-2 | . | TRBV4-2 | TGTGCCAGCAGCCAGGGGTTGGACTATGGCTACACCTTC | CASSQGLDYGYTF
TRBD1 | TRBJ2-5 | once | TRBV18 | TGTGCCAGCTCAGAGGGGACAGGGTTCCAAGAGACCCAGTACTTC | CASSEGTGFQETQYF
TRBD1 | TRBJ2-5 | . | TRBV6-2/TRBV6-3 | TGTGCCAGCAGTTACGAGAGGGGGCGCGGGGAGACCCAGTACTTC | CASSYERGRGETQYF
. | TRBJ1-1 | . | TRBV19 | TGTGCCAGTAGTATAGTAGCGGGTTATACTGAAGCTTTCTTT | CASSIVAGYTEAFF
. | TRBJ1-5 | few | TRBV30 | TGTGCCTGGAGTATGGGCAGCAATCAGCCCCAGCATTTT | CAWSMGSNQPQHF
. | TRBJ2-7 | . | TRBV12-3/TRBV12-4 | TGTGCCAGCAGTCAGACTACAGGGCAGTACTTC | CASSQTTGQYF
TRBD1 | TRBJ1-5 | . | TRBV2 | TGTGCCAGCAGACCCGACAGGGGGGGTAATCAGCCCCAGCATTTT | CASRPDRGGNQPQHF
. | TRBJ1-1 | . | TRBV7-2 | TGTGCCAGCAGCACAATGCGAATGAACACTGAAGCTTTCTTT | CASSTMRMNTEAFF
. | TRBJ1-5 | . | TRBV10-3 | TGTGCCATCAGCCGGGGGGATAGCAATCAGCCCCAGCATTTT | CAISRGDSNQPQHF
. | TRBJ1-4 | . | TRBV7-2 | TGTGCCAGCAGCTTAGCTTTGTCGGGTGGGAAACTGTTTTTT | CASSLALSGGKLFF
. | TRBJ1-2 | . | TRBV7-2 | TGTGCCAGCAGCTTATCAGGGACACGGGACTACACCTTC | CASSLSGTRDYTF
. | TRBJ1-5 | . | TRBV3-1/TRBV3-2 | TGTGCCAGCAGCCAAGAGGCGGGGTTAGGGCCCCAGCATTTT | CASSQEAGLGPQHF
. | TRBJ1-2 | . | TRBV6-5 | TGTGCCAGCAAATGGGAAGGTGTGGATGGCTACACCTTC | CASKWEGVDGYTF
. | TRBJ1-5 | . | TRBV28 | TGTGCCAGCAAACGGAATAATCAGCCCCAGCATTTT | CASKRNNQPQHF
TRBD1 | TRBJ2-7 | . | TRBV18 | TGTGCCAGCTCACCGAGTATACAGGGGGCCCACGAGCAGTACTTC | CASSPSIQGAHEQYF
TRBD1 | TRBJ1-4 | . | TRBV19 | TGTGCCAGTAGTCCGGGACAGGGGAATGGTGAAAAACTGTTTTTT | CASSPGQGNGEKLFF
TRBD1 | TRBJ1-5 | . | TRBV7-6 | TGTGCCAGCAGCTTACCGGCAGGGGGCAACGCGGGCAATCAGCCCCAGCATTTT | CASSLPAGGNAGNQPQHF
TRBD2 | TRBJ2-7 | . | TRBV5-8 | TGTGCCAGCAGCTTGGGTAGCGGGCCCTCTTACGAGCAGTACTTC | CASSLGSGPSYEQYF
TRBD2 | TRBJ2-3 | . | TRBV4-3 | TGCGCCAGCAGCCAAGATTGGACTCCTAGCGGGGGGGCAGATACGCAGTATTTT | CASSQDWTPSGGADTQYF
TRBD1 | TRBJ1-2 | . | TRBV24-1 | TGTGCCACCAGGCCACGGACAGGGCGCGGCTACACCTTC | CATRPRTGRGYTF
. | TRBJ1-1 | . | TRBV7-3 | TGTGCCAGCAGCGCTTTCCCAGAGGACACTGAAGCTTTCTTT | CASSAFPEDTEAFF
TRBD1 | TRBJ2-7 | . | TRBV27 | TGTGCCAGCAGCCTGGTCGGGACAGGGAACCACGAGCAGTACTTC | CASSLVGTGNHEQYF
. | TRBJ2-7 | . | TRBV6-5 | TGTGCCACCCACTCATTGAGCTCCTACGAGCAGTACTTC | CATHSLSSYEQYF
. | TRBJ1-1 | . | TRBV5-1 | TGCGCCAGCAGCTTGGGAGGGTACGCTGAAGCTTTCTTT | CASSLGGYAEAFF
. | TRBJ2-7 | . | TRBV21-1 | TGTGCCAGCAGCATTAACAGATTCTCCTACGAGCAGTACTTC | CASSINRFSYEQYF
TRBD1 | TRBJ1-2 | . | TRBV5-4 | TGTGCCAGCAGCACGGGACTTCAGGGGGCTCTTTTTGGCTACACCTTC | CASSTGLQGALFGYTF
TRBD2 | TRBJ2-2 | once | TRBV4-1 | TGCGCCAGCAGCCGTTCGGGCGGGGGGGCGACCGGGGAGCTGTTTTTT | CASSRSGGGATGELFF
. | TRBJ1-2 | . | TRBV6-2/TRBV6-3 | TGTGCCAGCAGTTGGACAGCCCTTAACTATGGCTACACCTTC | CASSWTALNYGYTF
TRBD2 | TRBJ2-3 | . | TRBV2 | TGTGCCAGCAGCGGACTAGCGGCTAGCACAGATACGCAGTATTTT | CASSGLAASTDTQYF
. | TRBJ1-3 | once | TRBV9 | TGTGCCAGCAGCGTAGGTTCCGGGGCTGGAAACACCATATATTTT | CASSVGSGAGNTIYF
. | TRBJ2-1 | . | TRBV18 | TGTGCCAGCTCACCAGGGCGGGCGAATGAGCAGTTCTTC | CASSPGRANEQFF
. | TRBJ2-3 | . | TRBV9 | TGTGCCAGCAGCGTAGATCAGGATACGCAGTATTTT | CASSVDQDTQYF
. | TRBJ1-2 | . | TRBV7-8 | TGTGCCAGCAGCCCAAGGCAGGACTATGGCTACACCTTC | CASSPRQDYGYTF
. | TRBJ1-4 | . | TRBV5-8 | TGTGCCAGCAGCACGACTGAACTTAATGAAAAACTGTTTTTT | CASSTTELNEKLFF
TRBD1 | TRBJ2-5 | . | TRBV24-1 | TGTGCCACCGGGACAGACTATTCGGAGACCCAGTACTTC | CATGTDYSETQYF
. | TRBJ1-2 | . | TRBV27 | TGTGCCAGCAGTCCCCAAGAGGACAGTACTAACTATGGCTACACCTTC | CASSPQEDSTNYGYTF
. | TRBJ2-3 | . | TRBV7-2 | TGTGCCAGCAGCTTAGCGGGGGGGCCCACAGATACGCAGTATTTT | CASSLAGGPTDTQYF
TRBD2 | TRBJ2-1 | . | TRBV7-2 | TGTGCCAGCAGCTTTACTCCCGGACTAGCGGGAGCGGATGAGCAGTTCTTC | CASSFTPGLAGADEQFF
. | TRBJ2-5 | . | TRBV15 | TGTGCCACCAGCAGAGATATAGCAGACAAAGAGACCCAGTACTTC | CATSRDIADKETQYF
TRBD1 | TRBJ2-1 | . | TRBV12-5 | TGTGCTAGTGGTTGGGGGACAGGCCGAGTTCTCGAGCAGTTCTTC | CASGWGTGRVLEQFF
TRBD1 | TRBJ2-2 | . | TRBV11-3 | TGTGCCAGCAGCCCAGGACAGGGTGACACCGGGGAGCTGTTTTTT | CASSPGQGDTGELFF
. | TRBJ2-7 | . | TRBV5-1 | TGCGCCAGCAGCTTCCGGGAATTTGGCGAGCAGTACTTC | CASSFREFGEQYF
. | TRBJ1-1 | once | TRBV7-2 | TGTGCCAGCAGCTTCGCAGGGGTGAACACTGAAGCTTTCTTT | CASSFAGVNTEAFF
. | TRBJ1-1 | . | TRBV9 | TGTGCCAGCACCGCCCTTCACAGGGCGGAAGCTTTCTTT | CASTALHRAEAFF
TRBD2 | TRBJ2-5 | . | TRBV18 | TGTGCCAGCTCACCACCGGGGGGACTAGTTTTGGAGACCCAGTACTTC | CASSPPGGLVLETQYF